The clone carrying this TCR beta chain was seen a single time. PCR involved 60 Vbeta and 13 Jbeta primers. Sequencing was performed with immunoSEQ multiplex PCR; in TCRdb, only in-frame clones are kept and a portion is missing. The sample lists just over 200,000 clones; 79% were seen once. These data belong to a study of cytomegalovirus exposure and HLA in healthy donors. V lost 5 bases, J lost 2 bases, and 7 bases stayed unmatched. CDR1 is GTSNPN, CDR2 SVGIG, per germline (reference sequence). The CDR3 totals 14 residues. Specimen: PBMCs. This TCR was sampled from a middle-aged man in good health and CMV-seronegative. The chain employs TRBV30 and TRBJ2-5, with TRBD2 matching over 8 bases. CDR3 bases: TGTGCCTGGGATCCAGGACTAGCTCAAGAGACCCAGTACTTC. Translation gives CAWDPGLAQETQYF. Based on the CDR3 plus reference TRBV30 and TRBJ2-5, the full variable domain is SQTIHQWPATLVQPVGSPLSLECTVEGTSNPNLYWYRQAAGRGLQLLFYSVGIGQISSEVPQNLSASRPQDRQFILSSKKLLLSDSGFYLCAWDPGLAQETQYFGPGTRLLVL.